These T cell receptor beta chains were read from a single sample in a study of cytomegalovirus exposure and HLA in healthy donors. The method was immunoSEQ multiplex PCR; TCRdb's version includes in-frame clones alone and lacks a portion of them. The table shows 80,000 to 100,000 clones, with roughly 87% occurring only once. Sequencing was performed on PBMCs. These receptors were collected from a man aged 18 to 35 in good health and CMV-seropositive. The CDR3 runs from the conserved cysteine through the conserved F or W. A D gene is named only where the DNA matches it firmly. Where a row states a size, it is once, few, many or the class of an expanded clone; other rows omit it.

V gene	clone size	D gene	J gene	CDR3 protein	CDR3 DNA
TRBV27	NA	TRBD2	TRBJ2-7	CASSSSGTRVDEQYF	TGTGCCAGCAGTTCGTCCGGGACTAGGGTCGACGAGCAGTACTTC
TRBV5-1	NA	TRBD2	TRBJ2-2	CASSQRESTGELFF	TGCGCCAGCAGCCAGCGGGAGAGCACCGGGGAGCTGTTTTTT
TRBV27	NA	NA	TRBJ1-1	CASSFLGQLNTEAFF	TGTGCCAGCAGTTTCCTTGGACAGCTGAACACTGAAGCTTTCTTT
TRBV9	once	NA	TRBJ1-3	CASSVGHGIDTIYF	TGTGCCAGCAGCGTGGGACACGGAATAGACACCATATATTTT
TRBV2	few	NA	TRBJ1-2	CASSADSNYGYTF	TGTGCCAGCAGTGCTGACAGTAACTATGGCTACACCTTC
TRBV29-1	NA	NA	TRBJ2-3	CSVQGLTTTGGTDTQYF	TGCAGCGTCCAGGGACTAACTACAACAGGGGGGACAGATACGCAGTATTTT
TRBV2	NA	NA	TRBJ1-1	CASSEAHGGTEAFF	TGTGCCAGCAGTGAAGCCCATGGAGGGACTGAAGCTTTCTTT
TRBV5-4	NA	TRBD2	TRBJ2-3	CASSLRLAGGDTQYF	TGTGCCAGCAGCTTGAGGCTAGCGGGGGGCGATACGCAGTATTTT
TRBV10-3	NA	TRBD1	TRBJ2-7	CAISAGQSSYEQYF	TGTGCCATCAGTGCGGGACAGAGCTCCTACGAGCAGTACTTC
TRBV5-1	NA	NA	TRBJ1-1	CASSLGPDTQTEAFF	TGCGCCAGCAGCTTGGGACCCGACACCCAAACTGAAGCTTTCTTT
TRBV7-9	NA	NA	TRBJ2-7	CASSSPQGHEQYF	TGTGCCAGCAGCTCCCCTCAGGGGCACGAGCAGTACTTC
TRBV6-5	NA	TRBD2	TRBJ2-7	CASRPGTSGTYEQYF	TGTGCCAGCAGGCCCGGGACTAGCGGGACCTACGAGCAGTACTTC
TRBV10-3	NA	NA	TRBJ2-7	CAISGGDYSEQYF	TGTGCCATCAGTGGCGGAGACTACTCCGAGCAGTACTTC
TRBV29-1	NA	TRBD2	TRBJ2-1	CSGIGLAGYNEQFF	TGCAGCGGGATAGGACTAGCGGGATACAATGAGCAGTTCTTC
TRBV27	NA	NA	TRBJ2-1	CASSLRGTSYNEQFF	TGTGCCAGCAGTTTAAGGGGGACCTCCTACAATGAGCAGTTCTTC
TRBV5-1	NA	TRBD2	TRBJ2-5	CASSQGLAGDGGTETQYF	TGCGCCAGCAGCCAAGGACTAGCGGGGGACGGGGGTACTGAGACCCAGTACTTC
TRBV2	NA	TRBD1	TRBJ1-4	CASSAYRGEKLFF	TGTGCCAGCAGTGCCTACAGGGGGGAAAAACTGTTTTTT
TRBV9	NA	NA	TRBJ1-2	CASSVVPGDYGYTF	TGTGCCAGCAGCGTAGTACCGGGGGACTATGGCTACACCTTC
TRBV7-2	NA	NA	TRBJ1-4	CASSPPGVEKLFF	TGTGCCAGCAGCCCCCCGGGTGTTGAAAAACTGTTTTTT
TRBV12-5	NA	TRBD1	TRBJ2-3	CASGPGQGMADTQYF	TGTGCTAGTGGTCCTGGACAGGGGATGGCAGATACGCAGTATTTT
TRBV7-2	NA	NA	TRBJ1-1	CASSFLFTEAFF	TGTGCCAGCAGCTTCTTATTCACTGAAGCTTTCTTT
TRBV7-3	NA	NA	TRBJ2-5	CASSLMGVAGETQYF	TGTGCCAGCAGCTTAATGGGCGTGGCGGGGGAGACCCAGTACTTC
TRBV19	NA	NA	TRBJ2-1	CASSMSRNNEQFF	TGTGCCAGTAGTATGAGCAGGAACAATGAGCAGTTCTTC
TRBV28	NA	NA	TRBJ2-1	CASSLIESYNEQFF	TGTGCCAGCAGTTTAATCGAGTCCTACAATGAGCAGTTCTTC
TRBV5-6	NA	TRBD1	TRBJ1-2	CASSPGTAYGYTF	TGTGCCAGCAGCCCCGGGACAGCATATGGCTACACCTTC
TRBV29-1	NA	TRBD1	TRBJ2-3	CSVEEVQGPTDTQYF	TGCAGCGTTGAAGAAGTACAGGGGCCCACAGATACGCAGTATTTT
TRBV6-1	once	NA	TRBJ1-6	CASSPGHLTFTLHF	TGTGCCAGCAGTCCGGGACATCTAACTTTCACCCTCCACTTT
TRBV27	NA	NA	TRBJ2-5	CASSFRGETQYF	TGTGCCAGCAGTTTCCGGGGAGAGACCCAGTACTTC
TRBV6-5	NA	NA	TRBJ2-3	CASSYAYSGVTDTQYF	TGTGCCAGCAGTTACGCATATTCAGGGGTCACAGATACGCAGTATTTT
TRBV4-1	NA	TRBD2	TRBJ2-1	CASSQKKSSGTSGDYNEQFF	TGCGCCAGCAGCCAAAAAAAATCCTCCGGGACTAGCGGGGACTACAATGAGCAGTTCTTC
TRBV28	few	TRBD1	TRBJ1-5	CASSKDRGGNQPQHF	TGTGCCAGCAGTAAAGACAGGGGAGGCAATCAGCCCCAGCATTTT
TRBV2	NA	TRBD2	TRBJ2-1	CAVQTSGGYNEQFF	TGTGCCGTCCAGACTAGCGGAGGTTACAATGAGCAGTTCTTC
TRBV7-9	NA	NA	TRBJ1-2	CASSSMGGHSYGYTF	TGTGCCAGCAGCTCGATGGGGGGGCATTCCTATGGCTACACCTTC
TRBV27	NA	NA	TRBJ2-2	CASSFLTNTGELFF	TGTGCCAGCAGTTTTCTTACTAACACCGGGGAGCTGTTTTTT
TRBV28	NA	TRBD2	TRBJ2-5	CASSFLGGSGQETQYF	TGTGCCAGCAGTTTTCTCGGCGGGAGTGGTCAAGAGACCCAGTACTTC
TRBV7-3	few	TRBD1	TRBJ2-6	CASSARQGAGANVLTF	TGTGCCAGCAGCGCGAGACAGGGGGCTGGGGCCAACGTCCTGACTTTC
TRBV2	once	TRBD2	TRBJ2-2	CASSEVLAGDAGELFF	TGTGCCAGCAGTGAAGTTCTAGCGGGGGATGCCGGGGAGCTGTTTTTT
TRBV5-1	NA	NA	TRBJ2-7	CASSLQGSSYEQYF	TGCGCCAGCAGCTTGCAGGGAAGCTCCTACGAGCAGTACTTC
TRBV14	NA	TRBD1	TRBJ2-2	CASERFDRGKVVGTGELFF	TGTGCCAGCGAAAGGTTCGACAGGGGGAAAGTCGTAGGGACCGGGGAGCTGTTTTTT
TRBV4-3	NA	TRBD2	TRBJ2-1	CASSQDPASGGHYNEQFF	TGCGCCAGCAGCCAAGATCCGGCTAGCGGGGGCCATTACAATGAGCAGTTCTTC
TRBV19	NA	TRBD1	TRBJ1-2	CASTKGQGFHLRYGYTF	TGTGCCAGTACGAAAGGACAGGGGTTTCATCTACGGTATGGCTACACCTTC
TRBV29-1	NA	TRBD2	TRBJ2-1	CSVERAGEGSYNEQFF	TGCAGCGTTGAACGGGCGGGAGAAGGCTCCTACAATGAGCAGTTCTTC
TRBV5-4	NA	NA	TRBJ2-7	CASSIRDEQYF	TGTGCCAGCAGCATCAGGGACGAGCAGTACTTC
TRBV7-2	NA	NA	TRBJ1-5	CASSPGSMSNQPQHF	TGTGCCAGCAGCCCAGGGTCGATGAGCAATCAGCCCCAGCATTTT
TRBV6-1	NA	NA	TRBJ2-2	CASNERGWGELFF	TGTGCCAGCAACGAACGAGGGTGGGGGGAGCTGTTTTTT
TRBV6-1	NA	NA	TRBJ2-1	CASSEFAAFNEQFF	TGTGCCAGCAGTGAATTTGCCGCGTTCAATGAGCAGTTCTTC
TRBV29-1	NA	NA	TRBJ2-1	CSVDRQGSYNEQFF	TGCAGCGTTGACAGGCAGGGGTCCTATAATGAGCAGTTCTTC
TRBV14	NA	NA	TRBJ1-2	CASSPTIRNYGYTF	TGTGCCAGCAGCCCGACAATTAGAAACTATGGCTACACCTTC
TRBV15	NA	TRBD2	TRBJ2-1	CATRTSSGGAGEQFF	TGTGCCACCAGGACCTCTAGCGGGGGGGCCGGGGAGCAGTTCTTC
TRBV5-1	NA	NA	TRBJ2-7	CASKRLTEGYEQYF	TGCGCCAGCAAGAGGTTAACAGAGGGATACGAGCAGTACTTC
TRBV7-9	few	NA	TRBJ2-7	CASSSAYEQYF	TGTGCCAGCAGCTCAGCCTACGAGCAGTACTTC
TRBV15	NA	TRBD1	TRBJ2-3	CATSWGTARTDTQYF	TGTGCCACCAGCTGGGGGACAGCTCGCACAGATACGCAGTATTTT
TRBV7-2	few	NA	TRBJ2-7	CASTAGGQGYEQYF	TGTGCCAGCACAGCCGGTGGGCAGGGTTACGAGCAGTACTTC
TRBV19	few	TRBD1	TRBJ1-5	CASSRQGFDQPQHF	TGTGCCAGTAGTAGACAGGGCTTTGATCAGCCCCAGCATTTT
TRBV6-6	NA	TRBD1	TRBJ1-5	CASSYPSSGGAQPQHF	TGTGCCAGCAGTTACCCGTCTTCAGGGGGAGCTCAGCCCCAGCATTTT
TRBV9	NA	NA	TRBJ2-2	CASRQENTGELFF	TGTGCCAGTAGACAGGAGAACACCGGGGAGCTGTTTTTT
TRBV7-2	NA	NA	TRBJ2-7	CASSLIRLENYEQYF	TGTGCCAGCAGCTTAATTAGACTGGAGAACTACGAGCAGTACTTC